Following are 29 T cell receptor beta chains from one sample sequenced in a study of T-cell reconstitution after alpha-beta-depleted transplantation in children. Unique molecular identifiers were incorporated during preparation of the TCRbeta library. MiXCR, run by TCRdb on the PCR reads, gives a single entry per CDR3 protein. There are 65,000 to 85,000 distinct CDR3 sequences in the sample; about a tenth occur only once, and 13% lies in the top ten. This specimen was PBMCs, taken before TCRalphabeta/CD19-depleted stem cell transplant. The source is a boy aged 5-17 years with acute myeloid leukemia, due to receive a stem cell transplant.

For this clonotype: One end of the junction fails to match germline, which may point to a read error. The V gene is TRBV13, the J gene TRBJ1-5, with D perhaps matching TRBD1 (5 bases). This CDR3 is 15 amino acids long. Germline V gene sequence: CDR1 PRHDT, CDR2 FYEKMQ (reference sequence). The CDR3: CAISTGLVGAQPQHF. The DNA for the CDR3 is TGTGCCATCAGCACTGGGCTGGTCGGGGCTCAGCCCCAGCATTTT.

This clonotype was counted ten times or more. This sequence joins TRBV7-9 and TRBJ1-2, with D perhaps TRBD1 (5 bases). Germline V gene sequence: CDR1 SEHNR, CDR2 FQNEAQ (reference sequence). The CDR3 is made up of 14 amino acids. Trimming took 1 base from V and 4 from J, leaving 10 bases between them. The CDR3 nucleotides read TGTGCCAGCAGCTTAGGACAGATGTCCTATGGCTACACCTTC. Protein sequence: CASSLGQMSYGYTF.

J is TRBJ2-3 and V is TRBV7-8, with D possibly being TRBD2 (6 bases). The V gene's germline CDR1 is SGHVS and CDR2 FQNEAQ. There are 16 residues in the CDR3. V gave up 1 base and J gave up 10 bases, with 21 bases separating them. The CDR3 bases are TGTGCCAGCAGCTTAGTGGATTTTGTGTCCGAGCGGGCGCAGTATTTT. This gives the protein CASSLVDFVSERAQYF.

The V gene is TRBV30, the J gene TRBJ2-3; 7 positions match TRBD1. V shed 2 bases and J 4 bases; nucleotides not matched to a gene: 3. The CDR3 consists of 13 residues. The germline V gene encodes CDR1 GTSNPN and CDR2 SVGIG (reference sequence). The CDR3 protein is CAWSFTGADTQYF. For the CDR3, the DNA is TGTGCCTGGAGTTTTACAGGGGCAGATACGCAGTATTTT.

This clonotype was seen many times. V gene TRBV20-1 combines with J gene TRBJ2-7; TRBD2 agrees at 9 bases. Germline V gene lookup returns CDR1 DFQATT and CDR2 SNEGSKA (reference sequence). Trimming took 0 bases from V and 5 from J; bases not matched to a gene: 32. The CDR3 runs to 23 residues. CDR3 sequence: CSARETAQPTTVSSREGPNEQYF. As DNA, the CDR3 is TGCAGTGCTAGAGAGACGGCACAACCAACCACTGTCTCTTCGCGGGAGGGCCCAAACGAGCAGTACTTC.

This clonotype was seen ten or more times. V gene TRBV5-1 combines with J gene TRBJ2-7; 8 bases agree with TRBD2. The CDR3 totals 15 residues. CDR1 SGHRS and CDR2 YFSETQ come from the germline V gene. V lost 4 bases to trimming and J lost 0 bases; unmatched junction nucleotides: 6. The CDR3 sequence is CASSLGGTSSYEQYF. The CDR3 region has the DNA TGCGCCAGCAGCCTGGGAGGGACTAGCTCCTACGAGCAGTACTTC.

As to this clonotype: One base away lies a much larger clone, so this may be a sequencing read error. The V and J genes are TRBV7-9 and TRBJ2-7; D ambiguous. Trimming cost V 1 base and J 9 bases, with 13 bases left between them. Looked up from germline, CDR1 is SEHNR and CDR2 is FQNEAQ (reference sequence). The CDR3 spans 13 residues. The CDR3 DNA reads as TGTGCCAGCAGCTTAGGGACGGGTACCGGGCAGTACTTC. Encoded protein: CASSLGTGTGQYF.

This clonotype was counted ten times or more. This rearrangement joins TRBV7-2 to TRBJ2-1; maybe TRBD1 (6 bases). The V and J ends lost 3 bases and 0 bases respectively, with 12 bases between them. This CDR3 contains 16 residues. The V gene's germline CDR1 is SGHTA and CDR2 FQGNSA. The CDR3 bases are TGTGCCAGCAGCTTCAGGGGTTTTAGCTCCTACAATGAGCAGTTCTTC. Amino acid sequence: CASSFRGFSSYNEQFF.

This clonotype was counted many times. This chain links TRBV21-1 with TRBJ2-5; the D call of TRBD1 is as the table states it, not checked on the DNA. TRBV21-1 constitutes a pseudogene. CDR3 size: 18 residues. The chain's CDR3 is CASSSPFRPRQGAETQYF. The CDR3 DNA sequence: TGTGCCAGCAGCAGCCCGTTCCGCCCCAGACAGGGAGCAGAGACCCAGTACTTC.

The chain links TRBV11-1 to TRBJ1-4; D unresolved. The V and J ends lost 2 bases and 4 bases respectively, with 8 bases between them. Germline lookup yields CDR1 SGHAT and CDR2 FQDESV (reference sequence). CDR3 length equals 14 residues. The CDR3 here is CASSLSGNNEKLFF. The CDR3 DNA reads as TGTGCCAGCAGCTTATCCGGGAATAATGAAAAACTGTTTTTT. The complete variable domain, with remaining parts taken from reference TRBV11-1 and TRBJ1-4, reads EAEVAQSPRYKITEKSQAVAFWCDPISGHATLYWYRQILGQGPELLVQFQDESVVDDSQLPKDRFSAERLKGVDSTLKIQPAELGDSAMYLCASSLSGNNEKLFFGSGTQLSVL.

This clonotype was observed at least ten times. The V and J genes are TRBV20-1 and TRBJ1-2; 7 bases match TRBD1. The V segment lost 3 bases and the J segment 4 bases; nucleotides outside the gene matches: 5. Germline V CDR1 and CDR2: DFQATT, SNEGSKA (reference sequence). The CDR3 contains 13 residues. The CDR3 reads CSASGQVGYGYTF. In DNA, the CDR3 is TGCAGTGCTAGCGGACAGGTCGGCTATGGCTACACCTTC.

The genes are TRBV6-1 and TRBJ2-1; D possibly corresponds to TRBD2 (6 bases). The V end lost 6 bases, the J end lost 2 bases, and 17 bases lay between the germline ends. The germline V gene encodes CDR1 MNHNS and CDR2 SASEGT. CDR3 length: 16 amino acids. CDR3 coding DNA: TGTGCCAGCAGCCCCGCCGCGGGAACCACCTACAATGAGCAGTTCTTC. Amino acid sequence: CASSPAAGTTYNEQFF.

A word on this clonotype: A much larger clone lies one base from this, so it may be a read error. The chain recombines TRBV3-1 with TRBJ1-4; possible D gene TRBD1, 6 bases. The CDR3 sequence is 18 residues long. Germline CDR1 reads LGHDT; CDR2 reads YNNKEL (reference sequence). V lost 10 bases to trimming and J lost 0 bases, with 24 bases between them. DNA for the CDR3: TGTGCCATCAGTTCCCAACACAGGGTACCCGCAACTAATGAAAAACTGTTTTTT. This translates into CAISSQHRVPATNEKLFF.

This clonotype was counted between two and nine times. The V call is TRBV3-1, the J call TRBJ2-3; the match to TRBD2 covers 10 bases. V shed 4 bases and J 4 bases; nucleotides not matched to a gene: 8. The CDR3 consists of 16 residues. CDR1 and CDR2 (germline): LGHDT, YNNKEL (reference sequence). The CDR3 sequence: CASSPLASGGADTQYF. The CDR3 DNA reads TGTGCCAGCAGCCCCCTGGCTAGCGGGGGCGCAGATACGCAGTATTTT.

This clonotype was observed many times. DNA of the CDR3: TGTGCCAGCAGTCGACGATGGACTAGCGGGGAGTGGGAGACCCAGTACTTC. Translation gives CASSRRWTSGEWETQYF. The chain links TRBV6-5 to TRBJ2-5; 12 bases map to TRBD2. With V trimmed by 5 bases and J by 5 bases, 12 bases remained unmatched. CDR3 length: 17 residues. Germline V CDR1 and CDR2: MNHEY, SVGAGI.

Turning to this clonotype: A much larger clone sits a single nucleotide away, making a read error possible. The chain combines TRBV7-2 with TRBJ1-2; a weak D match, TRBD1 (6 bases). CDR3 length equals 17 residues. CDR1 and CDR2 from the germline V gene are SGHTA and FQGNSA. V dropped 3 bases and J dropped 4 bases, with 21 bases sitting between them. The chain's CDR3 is CASSLLIRVQGIYGYTF. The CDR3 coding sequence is TGTGCCAGCAGCTTGTTAATTCGGGTGCAGGGGATCTATGGCTACACCTTC.

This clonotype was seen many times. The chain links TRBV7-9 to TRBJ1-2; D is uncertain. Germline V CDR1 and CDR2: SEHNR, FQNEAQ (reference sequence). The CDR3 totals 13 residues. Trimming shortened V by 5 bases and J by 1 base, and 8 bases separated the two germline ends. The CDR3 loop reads CASSQDGNYGYTF. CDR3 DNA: TGTGCCAGCAGCCAAGACGGTAACTATGGCTACACCTTC.

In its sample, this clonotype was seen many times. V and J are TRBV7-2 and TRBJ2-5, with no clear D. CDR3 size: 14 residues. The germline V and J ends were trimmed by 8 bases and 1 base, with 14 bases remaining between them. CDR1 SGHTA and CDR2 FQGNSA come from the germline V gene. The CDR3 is CASRSGFPQETQYF. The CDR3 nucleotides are TGTGCCAGCCGCTCAGGTTTCCCCCAAGAGACCCAGTACTTC.

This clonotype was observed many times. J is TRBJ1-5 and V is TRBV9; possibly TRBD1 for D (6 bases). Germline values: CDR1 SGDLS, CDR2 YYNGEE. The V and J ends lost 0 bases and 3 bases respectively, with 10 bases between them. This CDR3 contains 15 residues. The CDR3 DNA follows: TGTGCCAGCAGCGTAGACGGACAGCCCAATCAGCCCCAGCATTTT. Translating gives CASSVDGQPNQPQHF.

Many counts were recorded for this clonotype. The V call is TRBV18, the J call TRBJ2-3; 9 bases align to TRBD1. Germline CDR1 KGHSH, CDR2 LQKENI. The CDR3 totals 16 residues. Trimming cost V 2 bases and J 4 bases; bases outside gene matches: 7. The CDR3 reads CASSPTGTGRPDTQYF. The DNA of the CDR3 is TGTGCCAGCTCACCAACCGGGACAGGGAGGCCAGATACGCAGTATTTT.

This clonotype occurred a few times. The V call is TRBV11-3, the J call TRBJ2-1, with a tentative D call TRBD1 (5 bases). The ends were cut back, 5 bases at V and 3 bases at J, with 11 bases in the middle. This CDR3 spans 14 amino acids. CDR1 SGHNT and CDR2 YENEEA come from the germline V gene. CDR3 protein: CASSLPDSYNEQFF. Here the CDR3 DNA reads TGTGCCAGCAGCCTACCCGACAGCTACAATGAGCAGTTCTTC.

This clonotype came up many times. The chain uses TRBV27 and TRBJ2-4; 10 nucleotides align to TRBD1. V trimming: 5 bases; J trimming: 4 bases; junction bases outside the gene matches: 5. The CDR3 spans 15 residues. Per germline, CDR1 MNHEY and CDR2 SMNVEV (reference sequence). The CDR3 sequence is CASSTPGQGKNIQYF. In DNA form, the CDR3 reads TGTGCCAGCAGTACGCCGGGACAGGGGAAAAACATTCAGTACTTC.

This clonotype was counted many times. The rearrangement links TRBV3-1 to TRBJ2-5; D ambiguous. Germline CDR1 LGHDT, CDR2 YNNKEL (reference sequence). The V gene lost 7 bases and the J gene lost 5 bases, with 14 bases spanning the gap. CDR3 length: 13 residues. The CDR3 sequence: CASMASPQETQYF. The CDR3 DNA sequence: TGTGCCAGCATGGCTTCCCCCCAGGAGACCCAGTACTTC.

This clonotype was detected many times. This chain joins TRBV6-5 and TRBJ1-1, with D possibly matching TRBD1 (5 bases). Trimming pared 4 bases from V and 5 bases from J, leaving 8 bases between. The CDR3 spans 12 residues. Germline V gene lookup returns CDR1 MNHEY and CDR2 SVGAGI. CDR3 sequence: CASSFGGTEAFF. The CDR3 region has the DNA TGTGCCAGCAGTTTTGGGGGGACTGAAGCTTTCTTT.

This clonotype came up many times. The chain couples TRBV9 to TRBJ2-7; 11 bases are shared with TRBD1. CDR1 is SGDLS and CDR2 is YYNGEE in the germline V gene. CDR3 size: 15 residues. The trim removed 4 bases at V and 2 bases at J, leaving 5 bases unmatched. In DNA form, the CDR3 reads TGTGCCAGCAGCTACCGGGACAGGGGGGCCTACGAGCAGTACTTC. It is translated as CASSYRDRGAYEQYF.

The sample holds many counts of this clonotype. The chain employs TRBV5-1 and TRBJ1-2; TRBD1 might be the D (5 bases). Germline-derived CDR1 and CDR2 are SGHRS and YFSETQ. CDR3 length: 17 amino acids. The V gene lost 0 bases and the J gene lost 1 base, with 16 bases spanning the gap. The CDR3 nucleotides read TGCGCCAGCAGCTTGGGACAGCTAGTCGGCCTTAACTATGGCTACACCTTC. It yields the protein CASSLGQLVGLNYGYTF.

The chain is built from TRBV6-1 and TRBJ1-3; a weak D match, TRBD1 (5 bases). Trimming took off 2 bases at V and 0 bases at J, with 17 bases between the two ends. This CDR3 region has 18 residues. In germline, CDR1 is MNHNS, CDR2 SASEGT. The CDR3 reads CASSERWEGRTSGNTIYF. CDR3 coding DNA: TGTGCCAGCAGTGAAAGGTGGGAGGGGCGTACCTCTGGAAACACCATATATTTT.

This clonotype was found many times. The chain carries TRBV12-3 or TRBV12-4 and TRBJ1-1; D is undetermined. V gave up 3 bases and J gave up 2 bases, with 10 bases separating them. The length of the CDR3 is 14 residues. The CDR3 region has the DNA TGTGCCAGCAGTTTTTTAGGAAGAAACACTGAAGCTTTCTTT. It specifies CASSFLGRNTEAFF.

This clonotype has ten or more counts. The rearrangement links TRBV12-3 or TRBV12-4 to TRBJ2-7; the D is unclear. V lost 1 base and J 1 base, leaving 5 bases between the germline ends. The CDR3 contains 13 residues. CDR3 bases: TGTGCCAGCAGTTTAGGGGCATCCTACGAGCAGTACGTC. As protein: CASSLGASYEQYV.